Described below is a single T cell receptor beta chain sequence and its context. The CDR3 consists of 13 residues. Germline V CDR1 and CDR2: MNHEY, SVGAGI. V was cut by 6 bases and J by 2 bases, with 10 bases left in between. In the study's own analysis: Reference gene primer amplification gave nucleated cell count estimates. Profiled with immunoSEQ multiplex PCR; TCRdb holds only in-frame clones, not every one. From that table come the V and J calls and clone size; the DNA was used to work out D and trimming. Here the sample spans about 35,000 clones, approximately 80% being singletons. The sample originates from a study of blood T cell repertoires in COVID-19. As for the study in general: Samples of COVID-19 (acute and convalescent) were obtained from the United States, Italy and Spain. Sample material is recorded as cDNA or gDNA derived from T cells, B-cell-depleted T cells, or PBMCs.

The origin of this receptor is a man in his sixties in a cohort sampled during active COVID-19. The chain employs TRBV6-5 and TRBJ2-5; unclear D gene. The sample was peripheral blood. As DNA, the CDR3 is TGTGCCAGCAGAGATTACATACAAGAGACCCAGTACTTC. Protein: CASRDYIQETQYF.